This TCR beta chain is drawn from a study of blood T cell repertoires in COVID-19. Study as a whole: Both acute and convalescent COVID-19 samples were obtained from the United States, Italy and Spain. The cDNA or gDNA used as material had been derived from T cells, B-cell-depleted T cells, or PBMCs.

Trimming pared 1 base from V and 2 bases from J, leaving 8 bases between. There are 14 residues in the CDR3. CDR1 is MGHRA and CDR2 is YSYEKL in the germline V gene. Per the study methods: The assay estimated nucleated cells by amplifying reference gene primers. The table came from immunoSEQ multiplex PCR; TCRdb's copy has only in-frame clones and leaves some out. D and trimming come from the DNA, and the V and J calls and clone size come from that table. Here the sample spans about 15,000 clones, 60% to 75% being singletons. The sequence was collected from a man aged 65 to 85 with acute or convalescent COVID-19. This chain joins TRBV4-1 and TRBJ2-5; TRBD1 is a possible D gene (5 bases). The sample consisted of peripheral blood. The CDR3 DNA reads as TGCGCCAGCAGCCAAGTGGCAGGGCAAGAGACCCAGTACTTC. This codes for CASSQVAGQETQYF.